This T cell receptor (beta chain) appears in the sequencing data of a study of T cells expressing NK-cell markers. Reanalyzing the 5' RACE reads, TCRdb keeps one entry per CDR3 protein, without DNA. This sample carries roughly 450,000 distinct CDR3 sequences, with more than 1.4% going to the ten biggest clones. The CDR3 length is 18 residues. In germline, CDR1 is SGHVS, CDR2 FNYEAQ. This receptor was identified in a woman between 45 and 60 years old in good health. The chain recombines TRBV7-6 with TRBJ2-7; with no DNA, the TCRdb D assignment of TRBD1 cannot be verified. The material sequenced was blood T cells: a sorted CD56 or NKG2C T cell subset, CD4+ or CD8+ T cells, or bulk PBMC T cells (not recorded which). The CDR3 here is CASSSNPTSPIGSYEQYF.